Listed here is a single T cell receptor (beta chain). Individuals drawn from approximately 26 US areas were roughly 18 to 95 years old. Clinical history as reported by participants underpinned cohort assignment. V was pared by 7 bases and J by 7 bases, with 14 bases between. CDR1 and CDR2 (germline): LNHDA, SQIVND (reference sequence). The CDR3 contains 14 residues. Sequencing used immunoSEQ multiplex PCR; TCRdb keeps in-frame clones, though not all of them. This table has under 200,000 clones, 82% appearing once. This specimen belongs to a study of blood T cell repertoires in COVID-19. Study in general: The United States, Italy and Spain were the sources of the acute and convalescent COVID-19 samples.

The receptor comes from a woman in her sixties or seventies with acute COVID-19. The sequenced material came from PBMCs or T cells enriched from blood (not recorded which). The chain combines TRBV19 with TRBJ1-6, with D possibly matching TRBD1 (6 bases). CDR3 DNA sequence: TGTGCCAGTAAAGATGGACAGAACAATTCACCCCTCCACTTT. It codes for CASKDGQNNSPLHF. The whole variable domain, remainder taken from reference TRBV19 and TRBJ1-6, is DGGITQSPKYLFRKEGQNVTLSCEQNLNHDAMYWYRQDPGQGLRLIYYSQIVNDFQKGDIAEGYSVSREKKESFPLTVTSAQKNPTAFYLCASKDGQNNSPLHFGNGTRLTVT.